The clone carrying this TCR beta chain appeared a few times. The source of the sample is a study of regulatory T cells in long-lasting Graves disease. The time point: newly diagnosed GD, antithyroid drugs for less than 3 months. The TCR library was prepared using RNA isolated from PBMCs. Trimming pared 5 bases from V and 3 bases from J, leaving 18 bases between. There are 16 residues in the CDR3. CDR1 and CDR2 (germline): MNHEY, SMNVEV (reference sequence). To make TCR beta libraries, researchers used iRepertoire HTBI primers and Arm-PCR of CDR3 regions. TCRdb processed the multiplex PCR reads anew with MiXCR; each CDR3 protein has one entry. Here the sample spans under 800,000 distinct CDR3 sequences, about 15% being singletons. These data also formed part of another study, on T cells in Graves' hyperthyroidism and ophthalmopathy.

The chain couples TRBV27 to TRBJ2-3; D tentatively fits TRBD1 or TRBD2 (6 bases each). The sequenced sample was peripheral blood mononuclear cells (PBMCs), obtained at new diagnosis, from a patient treated with antithyroid drugs. The TCR comes from a woman in her 30s with Graves disease. The CDR3 region is CASSTSRGVVTDTQYF. CDR3 DNA sequence: TGTGCCAGCAGTACCAGTAGGGGGGTTGTGACAGATACGCAGTATTTT.